This paragraph reports one T cell receptor beta chain. Many counts were recorded for this clonotype. Its recognized antigen is unknown. The input lacks base qualities; no much larger clone sits a single base away. Ends trimmed: V by 6 bases, J by 8 bases; bases unmatched to a gene: 6. CDR1 and CDR2 are drawn from the germline V gene: MRHNA, SNTAGT. Including cysteine and phenylalanine, the CDR3 has 15 amino acids. The kept DNA is CDR3 alone, 45 bases in frame from the first base. The sample comes from a study of T cells in Graves' hyperthyroidism and ophthalmopathy (dated by TCRdb to between 2019 and 2020). The study in broad terms: Peripheral blood was collected at initial diagnosis, before any treatment. To identify distinguishing TCR V-J signatures, a discovery cohort of about a hundred patients was used, comprising 40 to 45 with Graves' ophthalmopathy and roughly 60 with stable Graves' hyperthyroidism. Whether ophthalmopathy could be predicted prospectively was tested in an independent validation cohort made up of roughly 19 hyperthyroidism patients plus 17 patients who later progressed to ophthalmopathy. The roughly 90 discovery patients were divided at random into training and test sets in a 7:3 ratio. The paper reports TCR Vbeta CDR3 sequencing of approximately 140 peripheral blood samples: under 45 ophthalmopathy, approximately 74 hyperthyroidism and around 17 progressor patients. Following sampling, methimazole starting at 30 mg daily was given to hyperthyroidism patients, and high-dose intravenous methylprednisolone was given to ophthalmopathy patients. In about 6 Graves' hyperthyroidism patients, the study also compared T-cell repertoires from thyroid tissue with T-cell repertoires from blood.

The investigation overall reported the following: Sample size was not statistically predetermined, and investigators were not blinded to group allocation. Ophthalmopathy was separated from stable hyperthyroidism by a 13 V-J signature model, with 85% to 90% sensitivity and roughly 84% specificity obtained in cross-validation and 80%/75% obtained in testing. Most expanded thyroid clonotypes (frequency above 0.001) were also detected in blood, a finding suggesting that blood repertoires may reflect thyroid immune responses. In validation, progression to ophthalmopathy was predicted by the model with 65% to 71% sensitivity and roughly 76% specificity, a median of about 6.4 months before onset.

Amplification of TCR beta CDR3 regions was carried out from RNA transcripts. The first round of RT-PCR for the TCR CDR3 was performed with the HTBI primer set and the Qiagen OneStep RT-PCR kit. A second multiplex PCR round built the libraries, followed by size selection and purification. Paired-end sequencing of the libraries was performed with 100 bp reads on an Illumina HiSeq2000. In the original analysis: SOAPnuke was used to process the raw data, removing reads that contained adapters or uncalled bases, had a mean Phred below 15, or lacked an exact match to the constant primer or identifier. COPE v1.2.5 was used to merge the high-quality paired reads, and each unique nucleotide sequence was defined as a clonotype. Clonotypes were aligned to IMGT TRBV, TRBD and TRBJ reference segments using MiTCR v1.1. Analysis was restricted to V-J combinations with a frequency above 0.0001, which covered roughly 99% of repertoires. The TCS score was defined as F50 (clonal expansion) divided by E x V (chaos), with BLOSUM62-based TCRdist calculated between CDR3 peptides within each V-J. Welch's t-statistics and random forest reduced around 510 V-J features to 13, which were used in a naive Bayes classifier (R e1071). TCRdb applied fastp at Q25 and MiXCR to the public reads, then kept only in-frame beta chains. Merged by CDR3 protein, the rows form single entries marked with the most common genes and DNA. The V and J calls were determined by TCRdb, not by the authors. This sample gives a few hundred thousand distinct CDR3 sequences in total; roughly an eighth of them show up just once. The ten biggest clones cover 5.3% of the sample.

Graves' hyperthyroidism was defined as stable when no progression to ophthalmopathy occurred over 18 months of follow-up. Hyperthyroidism patients were newly diagnosed, with disease duration under 2 months, and aged 18 to 65 years. Patients with uncontrolled infections, other autoimmune diseases, pregnancy or lactation were excluded. Diagnoses relied on clinical symptoms, serum thyroxine and TRAb, thyroid ultrasound and orbital computed tomography. PBMCs were isolated from 7.5 to 10 ml of fresh peripheral blood by Ficoll-Paque density gradient centrifugation. Total RNA was extracted using Trizol reagent, and RNA quality was assessed on an Agilent 2100 Bioanalyzer.

The chain joins TRBV6-4 to TRBJ2-1; TRBD2 lines up with 14 middle nucleotides. The clonotype comes from a woman aged 18-35 years with Graves' hyperthyroidism. Sequencing was performed on blood. Here the CDR3 is given as CASSAGTSGGHEQFF. The sequenced DNA is TGTGCCAGCAGCGCCGGGACTAGCGGGGGCCATGAGCAGTTCTTC.